These T cell receptor beta chains were read from a single sample in a study of shared clonotypes between healthy human individuals. Libraries were prepared by immunoSEQ multiplex PCR; TCRdb keeps only in-frame clonotypes and omits some of them. The table lists about 1.1 million clones, 75% to 85% of them singletons. Input material: memory CD4+ T cells from PBMCs. Every receptor here comes from a man younger than 30 in good health. Some clones in this sample may be carry-over from other donors' samples. The CDR3 runs from the conserved cysteine through the conserved F or W. The order of the fields is J gene, D gene, V gene, clone size, CDR3 protein, CDR3 DNA. A D gene is named only where the DNA matches it firmly. Expanded clones are given a class, and other clones once, few, many or no size at all.

TRBJ2-5	TRBD2	TRBV6-6	many	CASSYTSSGRGETQYF	TGTGCCAGCAGTTACACTTCTAGCGGGAGGGGAGAGACCCAGTACTTC
TRBJ2-5	TRBD2	TRBV5-1	.	CASSLGPSGNDQETQYF	TGCGCCAGTAGCTTGGGTCCTAGCGGGAACGACCAAGAGACCCAGTACTTC
TRBJ2-1	.	TRBV6-6	.	CASSADFWSSYNEQFF	TGTGCCAGCAGTGCTGACTTCTGGAGCTCCTACAATGAGCAGTTCTTC
TRBJ1-1	.	TRBV5-5	.	CASSPAVRNTEAFF	TGTGCCAGCAGCCCGGCGGTGCGGAACACTGAAGCTTTCTTT
TRBJ1-5	.	TRBV18	.	CASSPPGQVPQPQHF	TGTGCCAGCTCGCCACCGGGCCAGGTCCCTCAGCCCCAGCATTTT
TRBJ2-7	TRBD2	TRBV13	.	CASSLTSGPHPPYEQYF	TGTGCCAGCAGCCTCACTAGCGGGCCCCACCCACCCTACGAGCAGTACTTC
TRBJ1-3	TRBD1	TRBV28	.	CASSTRNRGGNTIYF	TGTGCCAGCAGTACCCGTAACAGGGGAGGAAACACCATATATTTT
TRBJ2-5	.	TRBV29-1	.	CSAKQETQYF	TGCAGCGCCAAACAAGAGACCCAGTACTTC
TRBJ1-5	.	TRBV28	.	CASRTSNQPQHF	TGTGCCAGCAGGACATCCAATCAGCCCCAGCATTTT
TRBJ1-1	.	TRBV9	few	CASSVLENTEAFF	TGTGCCAGCAGCGTACTTGAGAACACTGAAGCTTTCTTT
TRBJ1-2	.	TRBV5-1	.	CASSLLAGKDGYTF	TGCGCCAGCAGCTTGTTGGCAGGAAAAGATGGCTACACCTTC
TRBJ2-2	.	TRBV5-1	.	CASSSEGTGELFF	TGCGCCAGCAGCTCCGAGGGGACCGGGGAGCTGTTTTTT
TRBJ2-1	TRBD1	TRBV6-6	.	CASSYSGDSPTNEQFF	TGTGCCAGCAGTTACTCTGGGGACAGCCCTACCAATGAGCAGTTCTTC
TRBJ2-1	TRBD2	TRBV19	.	CASIDVAGGGEQFF	TGTGCCAGTATAGATGTAGCGGGAGGGGGTGAGCAGTTCTTC
TRBJ1-2	.	TRBV6-1	.	CASLPGLYGYTF	TGTGCCAGTTTGCCAGGTCTCTATGGCTACACCTTC
TRBJ2-5	TRBD2	TRBV5-1	.	CASSLSLSGSHHRETQYF	TGCGCCAGCAGCTTGTCCCTGAGCGGGAGTCACCACCGAGAGACCCAGTACTTC
TRBJ2-7	.	TRBV28	.	CASSLGGQGPYEQYF	TGTGCCAGCAGTTTAGGCGGTCAGGGCCCCTACGAGCAGTACTTC
TRBJ2-1	.	TRBV6-5	.	CASSSGRSSYNEQFF	TGTGCCAGCAGCAGCGGGCGGAGCTCCTACAATGAGCAGTTCTTC
TRBJ2-7	TRBD2	TRBV28	.	CASTRGGLAGFYEQYF	TGTGCCAGCACTCGCGGGGGACTAGCGGGATTTTACGAGCAGTACTTC
TRBJ2-5	.	TRBV18	once	CASSPGLGETQYF	TGTGCCAGCTCACCAGGGTTGGGAGAGACCCAGTACTTC
TRBJ2-2	.	TRBV6-5	.	CASRPDRAGELFF	TGTGCCAGCAGGCCCGATAGGGCCGGGGAGCTGTTTTTT
TRBJ1-2	.	TRBV2	.	CASSEDQFNYGYTF	TGTGCCAGCAGTGAAGACCAGTTTAACTATGGCTACACCTTC
TRBJ1-1	.	TRBV7-9	.	CASSPRQTNTEAFF	TGTGCCAGCAGCCCAAGACAGACGAACACTGAAGCTTTCTTT
TRBJ2-7	TRBD2	TRBV27	.	CASSLRLAGVGEQYF	TGTGCCAGCAGTCTTCGACTAGCGGGAGTCGGGGAGCAGTACTTC
TRBJ2-3	TRBD1	TRBV7-6	.	CASSAGQASTDTQYF	TGTGCCAGCAGCGCCGGACAGGCTAGCACAGATACGCAGTATTTT